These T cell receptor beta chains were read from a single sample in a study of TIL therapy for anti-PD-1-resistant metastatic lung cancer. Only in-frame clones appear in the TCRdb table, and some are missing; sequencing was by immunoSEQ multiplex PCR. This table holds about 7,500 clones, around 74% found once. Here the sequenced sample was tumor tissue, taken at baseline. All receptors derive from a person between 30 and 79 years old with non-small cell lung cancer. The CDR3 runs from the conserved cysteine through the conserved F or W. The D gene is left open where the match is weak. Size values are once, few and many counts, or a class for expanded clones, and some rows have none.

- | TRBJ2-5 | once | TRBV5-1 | CASSFNLETQYF | TGCGCCAGCAGCTTCAATCTGGAGACCCAGTACTTC
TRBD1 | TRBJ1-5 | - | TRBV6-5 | CASSSGQGYNQPQHF | TGTGCCAGCAGCTCGGGACAGGGGTACAATCAGCCCCAGCATTTT
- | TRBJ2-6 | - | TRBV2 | CASRPTTGANVLTF | TGTGCCAGCAGGCCAACCACTGGGGCCAACGTCCTGACTTTC
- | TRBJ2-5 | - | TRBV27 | CASSFISRGAYQETQYF | TGTGCCAGCAGTTTCATTTCCCGGGGGGCATACCAAGAGACCCAGTACTTC
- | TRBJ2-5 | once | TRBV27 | CASSFWRVATPQTQYF | TGTGCCAGCAGTTTTTGGAGGGTAGCGACTCCTCAGACCCAGTACTTC
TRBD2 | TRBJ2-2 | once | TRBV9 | CASSEGLAGGPNTGELFF | TGTGCCAGCAGCGAGGGACTAGCGGGGGGACCGAACACCGGGGAGCTGTTTTTT
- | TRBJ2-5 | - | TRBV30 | CAWRPRDLRQETQYF | TGTGCCTGGAGACCCCGGGACCTTCGACAAGAGACCCAGTACTTC
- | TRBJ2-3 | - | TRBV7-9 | CASSLVIGDTQYF | TGTGCCAGCAGCTTAGTTATTGGGGATACGCAGTATTTT
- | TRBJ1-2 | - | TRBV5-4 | CASSRPDGTNYGYTF | TGTGCCAGCAGCCGACCGGACGGCACTAACTATGGCTACACCTTC
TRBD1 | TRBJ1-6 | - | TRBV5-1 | CASSQGQGGFWNSPLHF | TGCGCCAGCAGCCAGGGACAGGGCGGCTTTTGGAATTCACCCCTCCACTTT
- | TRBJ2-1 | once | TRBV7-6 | CASSLEGTQQFF | TGTGCCAGCAGCTTAGAAGGGACACAGCAGTTCTTC
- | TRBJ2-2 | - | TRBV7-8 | CASSARANTGELFF | TGTGCCAGCAGCGCCCGGGCAAACACCGGGGAGCTGTTTTTT
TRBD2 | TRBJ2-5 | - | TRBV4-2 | CASSQGTSGGTWETQYF | TGTGCCAGCAGCCAAGGGACTAGCGGGGGGACCTGGGAGACCCAGTACTTC
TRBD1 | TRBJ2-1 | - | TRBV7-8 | CASRPGTGGYNEQFF | TGTGCCAGCAGGCCCGGGACAGGGGGCTACAATGAGCAGTTCTTC
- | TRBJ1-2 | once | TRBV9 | CASSVEVAAFRDYGYTF | TGTGCCAGCAGCGTAGAGGTCGCAGCTTTCAGGGACTATGGCTACACCTTC
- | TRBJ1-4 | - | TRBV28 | CASSQVSGNTVEKLFF | TGTGCCAGCAGTCAGGTGTCTGGTAACACGGTTGAAAAACTGTTTTTT
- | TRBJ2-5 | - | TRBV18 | CASFGTGETQYF | TGTGCCAGTTTTGGGACGGGAGAGACCCAGTACTTC
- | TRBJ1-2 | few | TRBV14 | CASSQGGRGHGYTF | TGTGCCAGCAGCCAAGGAGGAAGAGGACATGGCTACACCTTC
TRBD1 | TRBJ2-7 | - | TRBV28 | CASSLWWRGQGAGEQYF | TGTGCCAGCAGTTTATGGTGGCGGGGACAGGGGGCGGGCGAGCAGTACTTC